These T cell receptor beta chains were read from a single sample in a study of cytomegalovirus exposure and HLA in healthy donors. Profiling relied on immunoSEQ multiplex PCR, and the TCRdb table lists in-frame clones only, not all of them. The table includes about 50,000 clones, more than 90% detected once. Sequenced: PBMCs. All receptors come from a young man in good health and CMV-seronegative. The CDR3 runs from the conserved cysteine through the conserved F or W. The D gene is left open where the match is weak.

d_gene | len | j_gene | v_gene | CDR3aa
TRBD2 | 16 | TRBJ2-1 | TRBV7-6 | CASSLGEAGGDNEQFF
TRBD2 | 14 | TRBJ2-1 | TRBV5-4 | CASSLGTNHNEQFF
NA | 18 | TRBJ2-3 | TRBV4-2 | CASSQEGSGAGGTDTQYF
NA | 15 | TRBJ2-3 | TRBV19 | CASSSGGSSTDTQYF
NA | 13 | TRBJ2-3 | TRBV11-3 | CASSLATADTQYF
TRBD1 | 15 | TRBJ2-2 | TRBV9 | CASSVEQGYTGELFF
NA | 13 | TRBJ2-7 | TRBV7-2 | CASSSRGGYEQYF
NA | 10 | TRBJ1-5 | TRBV6-5 | CASTDQPQHF
TRBD2 | 15 | TRBJ2-3 | TRBV9 | CASSSSGSRVFAQYF
NA | 15 | TRBJ1-2 | TRBV6-5 | CASSSSSGATAGYTF
TRBD1 | 15 | TRBJ2-3 | TRBV6-1 | CASNPTGTVLFTQYF
TRBD1 | 17 | TRBJ2-7 | TRBV5-6 | CASTPGQRGTTSYEQYF
NA | 14 | TRBJ2-1 | TRBV11-3 | CASSFNEGEGEQFF
TRBD2 | 15 | TRBJ2-3 | TRBV14 | CASATLAGGTDTQYF
TRBD1 | 15 | TRBJ2-7 | TRBV11-2 | CASSSGTVLSYEQYF
TRBD1 | 14 | TRBJ2-3 | TRBV6-1 | CASSGNRGTDTQYF
TRBD1 | 16 | TRBJ1-1 | TRBV16 | CASSHTDRVASSEAFF
NA | 16 | TRBJ2-6 | TRBV6-5 | CASSYDQGTGANVLTF
NA | 14 | TRBJ2-2 | TRBV28 | CASSDPDSTGELFF
NA | 13 | TRBJ2-7 | TRBV6-1 | CASGSGYDYEQYF
TRBD2 | 12 | TRBJ2-1 | TRBV7-6 | CASSLAGAEQFF
NA | 17 | TRBJ2-4 | TRBV7-3 | CASSPRGGQGQSGIQYF
NA | 17 | TRBJ1-2 | TRBV15 | CATSRGGQGILNYGYTF
TRBD1 | 13 | TRBJ2-7 | TRBV2 | CASMYRQGAGQYF
TRBD1 | 15 | TRBJ2-7 | TRBV15 | CATSSPGRGPDEQYF
NA | 12 | TRBJ2-1 | TRBV29-1 | CSVGLSYNEQFF
NA | 12 | TRBJ1-1 | TRBV19 | CASAWGGTEAFF
NA | 17 | TRBJ2-6 | TRBV4-3 | CASSHGITGSGANVLTF
NA | 12 | TRBJ2-7 | TRBV6-1 | CASISVTYEQYF
NA | 13 | TRBJ2-7 | TRBV6-5 | CASSRPQGREQYF
TRBD2 | 16 | TRBJ2-5 | TRBV9 | CASSVTVAGSQETQYF
TRBD2 | 15 | TRBJ2-2 | TRBV5-4 | CASSLGGGRTGELFF
NA | 13 | TRBJ1-1 | TRBV7-8 | CASSFLRQDEAFF
TRBD2 | 16 | TRBJ2-7 | TRBV28 | CASSFPRLAGGGEQYF
NA | 15 | TRBJ2-3 | TRBV5-8 | CASGPPLGLTDTQYF
TRBD2 | 18 | TRBJ2-2 | TRBV5-1 | CASSLRLAGLSNTGELFF
NA | 15 | TRBJ1-5 | TRBV7-2 | CASSLDAGGNQPQHF
TRBD2 | 14 | TRBJ2-7 | TRBV7-2 | CASSPTRGGYEQYF
NA | 13 | TRBJ2-4 | TRBV6-4 | CASSDRTENIQYF
TRBD2 | 14 | TRBJ2-7 | TRBV5-6 | CASSFPGGSYEQYF